This T cell receptor beta chain was captured by sequencing in a study of tumor and adjacent non-tumor tissue in lung cancer (dated by TCRdb to 2016 to 2019). General notes on the study: Of the cohort, around 12 patients had adenocarcinoma, 2 had squamous cell carcinoma and 1 had small cell lung cancer. Among the approximately 15 patients, ages ranged from about 30 to 85 years, approximately 10 were men and 5 were women, and disease was TNM stage I to III. The study compared bulk TCRbeta repertoires between lung tumor tissue and matched distant non-tumor lung tissue from approximately 14 lung cancer patients. For each patient, one tumor sample and one normal lung sample were taken, giving a few dozen paired specimens that underwent TCRbeta CDR3 sequencing. Sequencing produced about 130 million productive TCRbeta reads in total, an average of approximately 4 million reads per sample.

Concerning this clonotype itself: This clone's antigen is unknown. No base-level quality is on record; no much larger clone is a single base apart.

Receptor amplification or capture employed multiplex PCR. The run used an Illumina HiSeq 2500. TCRbeta libraries were constructed through three rounds of nested PCR with primers (Table S4) according to protocols adapted from ARM-PCR. Before sequencing, PCR products of 200-500 bp were excised from the gel and purified with the QIAquick gel extraction kit. The authors' analysis ran thus. Reads were cleaned using Trimmomatic, were merged into complete CDR3 sequences using FLASH, and were assigned to V(D)J germline segments using MiTCR. Clonal diversity was calculated as the inverse Simpson's index using VDJtools. In-frame sequences without a premature stop codon were defined as productive reads. TCRdb handled the public reads itself, with Q25 trimming in fastp and clone calling in MiXCR, and kept productive beta chains. A single entry per CDR3 protein holds the most common genes and DNA from its merged rows. Here the V and J calls rest on TCRdb's processing, not on the authors' analysis. The sample data list tens of thousands of distinct CDR3 sequences, and roughly 70% of these were observed just once. The top ten hold around 16% of the sample.

Points the paper makes about the study in general: A significantly larger cumulative share of the repertoire was made up by the top 100 clones in normal lung than in tumor tissue. Significantly higher TCR diversity was found in younger patients, and higher tumor TCR diversity was associated with shorter overall and disease-free survival. The sequencing platform is not named in the methods, and unique molecular identifiers are not mentioned. TCR diversity (inverse Simpson) was significantly higher in tumor than in normal lung tissue (approximately 400 vs 170, P = 0.0075, Mann-Whitney U test). Only approximately 14 patients were in the cohort, and the authors stated that larger samples and more detailed clinical data are needed. Because peripheral blood was not sequenced, blood TCRbeta repertoires in the lung cancer patients of the study were not examined.

Trimmed from V: 6 bases; trimmed from J: 2 bases; junction bases lacking a gene match: 3. From its cysteine to its phenylalanine, the CDR3 spans 15 amino acids. Solely the CDR3 DNA is kept, with 45 bases framed from the first base. CDR1 and CDR2 were assigned from the germline V gene as MNHEY and SVGAGI. Bulk unsorted tissue served as the source for RNA extraction, and RNA quality was assessed using a NanoDrop ND-1000 and an Agilent 2100. Donors were newly diagnosed lung cancer patients admitted for thoracic surgery in China between August and November 2014, without prior chemotherapy. Anyone who had undergone radiotherapy or chemotherapy before, or who had another cancer at the same time, was left out of the study. Surgical tissue pieces of about 1-2.1 cm3 were preserved in RNAlater solution and were kept at -80 degrees C until use.

This sequence uses TRBV6-5 and TRBJ2-1, with 11 central nucleotides matching TRBD2. Sequenced sample: lung tumor tissue. The source of this sequence is a man in his 60s with non-small cell lung cancer. The CDR3 protein sequence reads: CASSSSGGTYNEQFF. At the DNA level, the sequence is TGTGCCAGCAGCTCTAGCGGGGGGACCTACAATGAGCAGTTCTTC.